Shown below are 27 T cell receptor beta chains from a single sample sequenced in a study of monozygotic twins with inflammatory bowel disease (dated by TCRdb to between 2017 and 2020). The method behind the library was 5' RACE. Sequenced on an Illumina HiSeq 2500. TCRdb reprocessed the reads into one record per CDR3 protein sequence, lacking DNA. The sample's table covers a few hundred thousand distinct CDR3 sequences. Around 1.5% of the sample belongs to the ten largest clones. What was sequenced was blood. The source of these receptors is a human donor with ulcerative colitis or Crohn's disease, or a healthy co-twin of an affected twin (not recorded which).

The rearrangement joins TRBV6-5 to TRBJ1-2; TCRdb's D gene call, TRBD1, goes unchecked for lack of DNA. The CDR3 is 13 residues long. CDR1 is MNHEY, CDR2 SVGAGI, per germline. This CDR3 is CATQNPGGDGYTF.

This chain joins TRBV5-1 and TRBJ1-1; TCRdb names TRBD1, which stays unverified in the absence of DNA. Germline V gene sequence: CDR1 SGHRS, CDR2 YFSETQ. This CDR3 contains 15 residues. The CDR3 reads CASSYSGAGNTEAFF.

The gene calls are TRBV5-1 and TRBJ2-1; the TCRdb D gene call, TRBD2, has no DNA to confirm it. The CDR3 runs to 17 residues. Per the germline V gene, CDR1 is SGHRS and CDR2 is YFSETQ. CDR3 region: CASRPSGTARSYNEQFF.

CDR3 sequence: CASSLLRSISNGYTF. This sequence joins TRBV7-9 and TRBJ1-2. The V gene's germline CDR1 is SEHNR and CDR2 FQNEAQ (reference sequence). The CDR3 loop spans 15 amino acids.

This chain connects TRBV15 to TRBJ2-3. The CDR3 loop spans 18 amino acids. Germline CDR1 LNHNV, CDR2 YYDKDF (reference sequence). The CDR3 region is CATSRVSNWQDPTDTQYF. The complete variable domain, with remaining parts taken from reference TRBV15 and TRBJ2-3, reads DAMVIQNPRYQVTQFGKPVTLSCSQTLNHNVMYWYQQKSSQAPKLLFHYYDKDFNNEADTPDNFQSRRPNTSFCFLDIRSPGLGDTAMYLCATSRVSNWQDPTDTQYFGPGTRLTVL.

The chain couples TRBV20-1 to TRBJ2-7; TCRdb returns TRBD1, unconfirmable since there is no DNA. Per germline, CDR1 DFQATT and CDR2 SNEGSKA (reference sequence). The CDR3 totals 12 residues. CDR3 sequence reads: CSATDSTYEQYF.

The gene calls are TRBV12-3 or TRBV12-4 and TRBJ2-3; the TCRdb D gene call, TRBD1, has no DNA to confirm it. This CDR3 region has 16 residues. CDR3 residues: CASSVRDRGPADTQYF.

The chain links TRBV2 to TRBJ1-5; the TCRdb D gene call, TRBD1, has no DNA to confirm it. CDR3 length: 16 amino acids. From germline, CDR1 is SNHLY and CDR2 FYNNEI. The CDR3 sequence: CASSLSGTGFDQPQHF.

This rearrangement joins TRBV9 to TRBJ2-7; the D call from TCRdb, TRBD1, cannot be confirmed without DNA. The germline gives CDR1 SGDLS, CDR2 YYNGEE. This CDR3 region has 14 residues. The CDR3 sequence is CASSTRQGPYEQYF.

The rearrangement uses TRBV2 and TRBJ2-4. The CDR3 runs 14 residues. CDR1 and CDR2 from the germline V gene are SNHLY and FYNNEI. CDR3 residues: CASSEPLARNIQYF.

This chain joins TRBV6-5 and TRBJ2-7; TCRdb calls TRBD1, which cannot be checked without DNA. The germline gives CDR1 MNHEY, CDR2 SVGAGI. The CDR3 is 17 amino acids. This CDR3 is CASSYSSRQYTSYEQYF.

The rearrangement uses TRBV18 and TRBJ2-1; TCRdb reports TRBD1, a call that lacks DNA to check it against. The CDR3 is 15 amino acids. Per the germline V gene, CDR1 is KGHSH and CDR2 is LQKENI. CDR3 sequence reads: CASSRAGGRGDEQFF.

CDR3 region: CASSFGRGFKYTEAFF. The chain uses TRBV12-3 or TRBV12-4 and TRBJ1-1; TCRdb's assignment of TRBD1 cannot be checked, as there is no DNA. This CDR3 is built from 16 residues.

V gene TRBV7-2 combines with J gene TRBJ1-6; absent DNA, TCRdb's TRBD1 call cannot be checked. The CDR3 has 16 residues. The germline V gene has CDR1 SGHTA and CDR2 FQGNSA. The CDR3 here is CASSPGVDRGMTPLHF.

The rearrangement links TRBV12-3 or TRBV12-4 to TRBJ1-2. This CDR3 is 14 amino acids long. CDR3 amino acids: CASSLSGLNYGYTF.

V is TRBV5-1 and J is TRBJ1-1; with no DNA, the TCRdb D assignment of TRBD1 cannot be verified. This CDR3 region has 16 residues. Germline V gene sequence: CDR1 SGHRS, CDR2 YFSETQ. CDR3 sequence reads: CASSYNPQGADTEAFF.

This chain connects TRBV5-1 to TRBJ2-5; TCRdb gives TRBD1 as the D gene, but with no DNA this cannot be confirmed. The CDR3 extends over 13 amino acids. Germline CDR1 and CDR2: SGHRS and YFSETQ. The CDR3: CASRTGIQETQYF.

The chain carries TRBV5-1 and TRBJ1-5. This CDR3 is 15 amino acids long. Looked up from germline, CDR1 is SGHRS and CDR2 is YFSETQ. The CDR3 sequence is CASSLAGVDNQPQHF.

The chain joins TRBV6-5 to TRBJ1-1. This CDR3 comprises 14 residues. The germline V gene encodes CDR1 MNHEY and CDR2 SVGAGI. CDR3 loop: CASSYSGTNTEDFF.

The chain uses TRBV5-1 and TRBJ2-3; TCRdb's D call of TRBD2 is untestable without DNA. The germline V gene has CDR1 SGHRS and CDR2 YFSETQ. The CDR3 totals 18 residues. The CDR3: CASSLTPGTQLGTDTQYF. The variable domain in full, with the rest retrieved from reference TRBV5-1 and TRBJ2-3, is KAGVTQTPRYLIKTRGQQVTLSCSPISGHRSVSWYQQTPGQGLQFLFEYFSETQRNKGNFPGRFSGRQFSNSRSEMNVSTLELGDSALYLCASSLTPGTQLGTDTQYFGPGTRLTVL.

The J gene is TRBJ1-4, the V gene TRBV6-5; TCRdb calls TRBD1, which cannot be checked without DNA. Germline V gene lookup returns CDR1 MNHEY and CDR2 SVGAGI. The CDR3 contains 15 residues. The chain's CDR3 is CASSYQGGINEKLFF.

This chain connects TRBV2 to TRBJ1-1. Germline V gene data show CDR1 as SNHLY and CDR2 as FYNNEI. The CDR3 extends over 14 amino acids. The CDR3 loop is CASSRSSMNTEAFF.

The V call is TRBV12-3 or TRBV12-4, the J call TRBJ2-4. The CDR3 is 13 residues long. CDR3 in amino acids: CASSLISRIMQYF.

The rearrangement uses TRBV4-1 and TRBJ2-5. This CDR3 has 15 residues. From germline, CDR1 is MGHRA and CDR2 YSYEKL. CDR3 in amino acids: CASSQEGTKIETQYF.

This chain links TRBV20-1 with TRBJ2-7; without DNA, the TCRdb call of TRBD1 cannot be checked. The CDR3 extends over 13 amino acids. The germline CDR1 and CDR2 sequences are DFQATT and SNEGSKA (reference sequence). Here the CDR3 reads CSAGQGPTYERYF.

CDR3 sequence: CASSLGPRGTSTDTQYF. The V call is TRBV5-1, the J call TRBJ2-3; TCRdb picks TRBD1, but there is no DNA to check that call. The CDR3 totals 17 residues. Looked up from germline, CDR1 is SGHRS and CDR2 is YFSETQ.

The chain employs TRBV5-1 and TRBJ2-7; TCRdb proposes TRBD1, but this gene call is untestable without DNA. CDR3 length equals 14 residues. In germline, CDR1 is SGHRS, CDR2 YFSETQ. The CDR3 here is CASSSRTGTYEQYF. Looking up the rest from reference TRBV5-1 and TRBJ2-7 gives the full variable domain: KAGVTQTPRYLIKTRGQQVTLSCSPISGHRSVSWYQQTPGQGLQFLFEYFSETQRNKGNFPGRFSGRQFSNSRSEMNVSTLELGDSALYLCASSSRTGTYEQYFGPGTRLTVT.